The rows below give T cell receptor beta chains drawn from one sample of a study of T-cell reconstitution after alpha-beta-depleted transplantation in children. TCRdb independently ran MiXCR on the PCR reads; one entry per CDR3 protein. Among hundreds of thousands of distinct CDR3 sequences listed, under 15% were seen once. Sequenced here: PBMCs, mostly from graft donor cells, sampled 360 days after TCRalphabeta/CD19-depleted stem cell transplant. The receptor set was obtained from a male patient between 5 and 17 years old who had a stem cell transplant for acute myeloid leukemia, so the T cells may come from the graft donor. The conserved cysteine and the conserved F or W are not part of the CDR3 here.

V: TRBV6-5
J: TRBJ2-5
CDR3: ASSHSPETQY

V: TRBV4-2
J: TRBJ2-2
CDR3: ASSQVGRESTGELF

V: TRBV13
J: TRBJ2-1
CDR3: ASSSPKRRSEQF

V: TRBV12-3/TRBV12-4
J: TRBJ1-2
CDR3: ASSTGTGPYGYT

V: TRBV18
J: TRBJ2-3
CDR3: ASSPGGSILTDTQY

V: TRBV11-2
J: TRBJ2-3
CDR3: ASSLVTGGVMGTDTQY

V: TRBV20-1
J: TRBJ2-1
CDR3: SARDRGGTPYNEQF

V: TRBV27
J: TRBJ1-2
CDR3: ASSLSGRVRAYGYT

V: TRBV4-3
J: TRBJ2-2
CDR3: ASSLGTTPGELF

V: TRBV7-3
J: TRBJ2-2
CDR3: ASSQRTGELF

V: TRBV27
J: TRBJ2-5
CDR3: ASSRGLAGAKRGETQY

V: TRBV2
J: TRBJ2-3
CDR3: ASTHGTDSTDTQY

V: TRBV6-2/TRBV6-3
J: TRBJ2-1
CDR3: ASRSYPGRRPYNEQF

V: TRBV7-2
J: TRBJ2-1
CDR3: ASSSPGGFANEQF

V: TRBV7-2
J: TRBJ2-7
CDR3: ASSFPGTSGNKY

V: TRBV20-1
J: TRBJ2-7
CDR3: SARRSAGSYEQY

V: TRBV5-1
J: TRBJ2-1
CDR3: ASSVPGLATYNEQF

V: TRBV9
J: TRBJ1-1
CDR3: ASSGGGAGNTEAF

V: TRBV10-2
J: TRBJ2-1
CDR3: ASSELSSYNEQF

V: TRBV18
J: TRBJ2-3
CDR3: ASSPRGLAETDTQY

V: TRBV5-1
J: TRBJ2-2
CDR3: ASSFRRYQAGELF

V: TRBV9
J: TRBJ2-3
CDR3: ASSVVSSGSGDTQY

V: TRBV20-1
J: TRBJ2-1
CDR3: SARHSGRPDEQF

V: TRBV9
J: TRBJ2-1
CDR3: ASSLGAWGDEQF

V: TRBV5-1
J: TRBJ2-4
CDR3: ASSLSGRENIQY

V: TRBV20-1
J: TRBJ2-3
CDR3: SASKYTDTQY

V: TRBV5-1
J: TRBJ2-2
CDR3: ASSLTGQGPGELF

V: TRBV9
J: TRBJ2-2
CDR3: ASSVVRSGSLNTGELF

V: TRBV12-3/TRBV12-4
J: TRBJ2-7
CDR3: ASSLAHHEQY

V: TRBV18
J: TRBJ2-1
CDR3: ASSPAGAGGSYNEQF

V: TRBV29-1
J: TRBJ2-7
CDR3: SAWTGSYEQY